These 22 T cell receptor beta chains share one sample of origin, sequenced in a study of T-cell memory formation after mild COVID-19. TCRdb re-called the 5' RACE reads through MiXCR, storing one row per CDR3 protein. The data show about 560,000 distinct CDR3 sequences, 15% to 20% seen once. The specimen was PBMCs or a T cell subset sorted from them (not recorded which). The receptor source for this set is an adult woman who had mild COVID-19 (a few samples of this study predate the infection). Cell type and time point are not known.

This clonotype was seen more than once but under ten times. CDR3 protein: CSAGTGVGYTF. CDR3 DNA sequence: TGCAGTGCTGGGACAGGGGTCGGCTACACCTTC. The chain is built from TRBV20-1 and TRBJ1-2, with TRBD1 matching over 10 bases. The germline V gene encodes CDR1 DFQATT and CDR2 SNEGSKA (reference sequence). CDR3 length: 11 amino acids. With V trimmed by 5 bases and J by 8 bases, 2 bases remained unmatched.

This clonotype was seen at least ten times. The chain's CDR3 is CASSSGTGGSGNQPQHF. CDR3 DNA: TGTGCCAGCAGCTCCGGGACAGGGGGTTCGGGCAATCAGCCCCAGCATTTT. V and J are TRBV5-5 and TRBJ1-5, with 11 bases identical to TRBD1. This CDR3 region has 17 residues. The germline gives CDR1 SGHKS, CDR2 YYEKEE (reference sequence). The V and J ends lost 3 bases and 2 bases, in that order; junction bases with no gene match: 7.

This chain uses TRBV7-9 with TRBJ1-5; D uncertain. Germline CDR1 is SEHNR and CDR2 is FQNEAQ (reference sequence). Trimming removed 4 bases from V and 4 bases from J, with 11 bases in between. The CDR3 totals 14 residues. CDR3 protein: CASSSDGQNQPQHF. The CDR3 nucleotides read TGTGCCAGCAGCTCGGATGGGCAAAATCAGCCCCAGCATTTT.

This clonotype was found once. The chain uses TRBV7-9 and TRBJ1-1; D not resolved. Between the trimmed V and J ends, which lost 4 bases and 2 bases, there was a span of 8 bases. Germline V gene lookup returns CDR1 SEHNR and CDR2 FQNEAQ (reference sequence). CDR3 length equals 13 residues. The CDR3 spells CASSYAANTEAFF. The CDR3 nucleotides read TGTGCCAGCAGCTATGCTGCAAACACTGAAGCTTTCTTT.

This clonotype has more than one count but fewer than ten. The V gene is TRBV29-1, the J gene TRBJ2-7, with 9 bases aligning to TRBD1. Germline CDR1 reads SQVTM; CDR2 reads ANQGSEA. Losses at the gene ends were 7 bases for V and 4 bases for J; bases not matched to a gene: 11. The CDR3 length is 14 residues. CDR3 in amino acids: CSAIGQGRVYEQYF. The CDR3 nucleotides are TGCAGCGCTATAGGACAGGGGAGAGTGTACGAGCAGTACTTC.

The chain joins TRBV10-3 to TRBJ2-7; 9 positions agree with TRBD2. This CDR3 is 16 amino acids long. The V gene's germline CDR1 is ENHRY and CDR2 SYGVKD. Losses at the gene ends were 3 bases for V and 5 bases for J; bases not matched to a gene: 11. The CDR3 coding sequence is TGTGCCATCAGTGATGTTGAGATGGCTAGCGGGGACGAGCAGTACTTC. Translation gives CAISDVEMASGDEQYF.

The sample holds a few counts of this clonotype. The chain carries TRBV6-5 and TRBJ1-2; D may be TRBD1 (5 bases). Trimming removed 6 bases at V and 4 bases at J, with 12 bases between. CDR3 size: 13 residues. Germline CDR1 MNHEY, CDR2 SVGAGI. Written as DNA, the CDR3 is TGTGCCAGCAGCCAGGGACCCTCCTATGGCTACACCTTC. It codes for CASSQGPSYGYTF.

The genes are TRBV4-2 and TRBJ2-1; 8 bases map to TRBD1. Trimming took 0 bases from V and 1 from J; bases not matched to a gene: 11. The CDR3 is 19 amino acids. CDR1 is LGHNA, CDR2 YNFKEQ, per germline. CDR3: CASSQESQGAGRSYNEQFF. The CDR3 DNA reads as TGTGCCAGCAGCCAAGAAAGCCAGGGGGCGGGGAGGTCCTACAATGAGCAGTTCTTC.

This clonotype has more than one count but fewer than ten. The rearrangement joins TRBV6-1 to TRBJ2-3; TRBD2 agrees at 7 bases. This CDR3 spans 11 amino acids. Germline values: CDR1 MNHNS, CDR2 SASEGT. The chain's CDR3 is CAGSGADTQYF. As DNA, the CDR3 is TGTGCTGGCAGCGGGGCAGATACGCAGTATTTT.

The chain employs TRBV7-6 and TRBJ2-3; D gene uncertain. V was pared by 1 base and J by 0 bases, with 8 bases between. Germline V gives CDR1 SGHVS, CDR2 FNYEAQ. CDR3 size: 15 residues. DNA of the CDR3: TGTGCCAGCAGCTTAGAAAGGCCGAGCACAGATACGCAGTATTTT. It codes for CASSLERPSTDTQYF.

The J gene is TRBJ2-1, the V gene TRBV6-2 or TRBV6-3, with D possibly matching TRBD1 (5 bases). The V end was cut by 2 bases, the J end by 6 bases, with 11 bases between. The CDR3 length is 14 residues. Per germline, CDR1 MNHEY and CDR2 SVGEGT. CDR3 protein: CASSYRRGSNEQFF. For the CDR3, the DNA is TGTGCCAGCAGTTACCGTAGGGGAAGCAATGAGCAGTTCTTC.

This clonotype has ten or more counts. The chain is built from TRBV5-1 and TRBJ2-1, with 11 bases lining up with TRBD2. This CDR3 has 18 amino acids. V shed 4 bases, J shed 1 base, and the junction held 10 bases outside the gene matches. Germline CDR1 reads SGHRS; CDR2 reads YFSETQ. CDR3 DNA sequence: TGCGCCAGCAGCCCCCGAGCGGCTAGCGGGAGGTCCTACAATGAGCAGTTCTTC. Its translation is CASSPRAASGRSYNEQFF.

There are a few counts of this clonotype. The chain carries TRBV20-1 and TRBJ2-5, with D perhaps TRBD2 (6 bases). This CDR3 comprises 15 residues. The V end was cut by 5 bases, the J end by 0 bases, with 16 bases between. The germline V gene has CDR1 DFQATT and CDR2 SNEGSKA (reference sequence). The DNA of the CDR3 is TGCAGTGCTCCCGCCACTAGCTCCCACCAAGAGACCCAGTACTTC. Protein: CSAPATSSHQETQYF.

This clonotype was observed a handful of times. V and J are TRBV5-1 and TRBJ2-7, with a possible D match to TRBD1 (7 bases). Germline-derived CDR1 and CDR2 are SGHRS and YFSETQ. With 5 bases removed from V and 5 bases from J, the gap between germline ends came to 17 bases. The CDR3 sequence is 14 residues long. CDR3 in amino acids: CASRGTGEVNEQYF. The CDR3 nucleotides read TGCGCCAGCAGGGGAACAGGGGAGGTGAACGAGCAGTACTTC.

This clonotype came up a few times. The chain is built from TRBV6-1 and TRBJ2-7; D gene unclear. V dropped 1 base and J dropped 7 bases, with 17 bases sitting between them. The CDR3 loop spans 15 amino acids. Per the germline V gene, CDR1 is MNHNS and CDR2 is SASEGT. In DNA, the CDR3 is TGTGCCAGCAGTGAAGGCTTTCGTTTACTGTTGGAGCAGTACTTC. This encodes CASSEGFRLLLEQYF.

This chain connects TRBV19 to TRBJ2-1; TRBD2 agrees at 10 bases. Germline V gene lookup returns CDR1 LNHDA and CDR2 SQIVND (reference sequence). This CDR3 spans 15 amino acids. The V segment lost 6 bases and the J segment 2 bases; nucleotides outside the gene matches: 4. The CDR3 DNA is TGTGCCAGTAGGACCGGGACTAGCGCCTACAATGAGCAGTTCTTC. Encoded protein: CASRTGTSAYNEQFF.

The table lists this clonotype with a count of one. The chain uses TRBV20-1 and TRBJ2-7, with 8 bases identical to TRBD2. The CDR3 has 13 amino acids. Germline CDR1 reads DFQATT; CDR2 reads SNEGSKA (reference sequence). Trimming removed 6 bases from V and 3 bases from J; junction bases left unmatched: 7. The chain's CDR3 is CSARTSRSYEQYF. In nucleotides, the CDR3 is TGCAGTGCCCGGACTAGCCGGAGCTACGAGCAGTACTTC.

This clonotype appeared a few times. The chain uses TRBV12-3 or TRBV12-4 and TRBJ2-3, with TRBD2 identical over 11 bases. The CDR3 has 16 amino acids. V was clipped by 1 base and J by 5 bases; unmatched bases: 5. In DNA form, the CDR3 reads TGTGCCAGCAGTTTAGAGCTAGCGGGGGGAGTAGATACGCAGTATTTT. The encoded protein is CASSLELAGGVDTQYF.

The chain uses TRBV12-3 or TRBV12-4 and TRBJ2-7; TRBD2 might be the D (6 bases). V dropped 5 bases and J dropped 3 bases, with 14 bases sitting between them. This CDR3 region has 14 residues. In DNA form, the CDR3 reads TGTGCCAGCAGTCCCTTCGGGGGTGGCTACGAGCAGTACTTC. Its protein is CASSPFGGGYEQYF.

This chain links TRBV28 with TRBJ1-3, with D tentatively TRBD1 (5 bases). The CDR3 spans 16 residues. Germline CDR1 reads MDHEN; CDR2 reads SYDVKM. The V gene lost 4 bases and the J gene lost 0 bases, with 13 bases spanning the gap. CDR3 sequence: CASSSPGGFSGNTIYF. In DNA, the CDR3 is TGTGCCAGCAGTTCTCCCGGGGGGTTCTCTGGAAACACCATATATTTT. Supplemented by reference TRBV28 and TRBJ1-3, the full variable domain reads DVKVTQSSRYLVKRTGEKVFLECVQDMDHENMFWYRQDPGLGLRLIYFSYDVKMKEKGDIPEGYSVSREKKERFSLILESASTNQTSMYLCASSSPGGFSGNTIYFGEGSWLTVV.

This clonotype was detected ten times or more. V usage is TRBV29-1 and J usage is TRBJ2-5; no reliable D call. Germline assignment: CDR1 SQVTM and CDR2 ANQGSEA. The CDR3 loop spans 14 amino acids. Trimming stripped 3 bases from V and 3 bases from J, with 14 bases between. CDR3: CSVDMSQQKETQYF. The CDR3, as DNA: TGCAGCGTTGATATGAGTCAGCAAAAAGAGACCCAGTACTTC.

This clonotype has just a few counts. The V call is TRBV7-9, the J call TRBJ2-4; 10 nucleotides align to TRBD2. The junction had 5 bases not matched to a gene; V was cut back by 6 bases and J by 0 bases. This CDR3 spans 16 amino acids. CDR1 and CDR2 from the germline V gene are SEHNR and FQNEAQ (reference sequence). The CDR3 DNA follows: TGTGCCAGCAGTCCCCCTAGCGGGAGAGCCAAAAACATTCAGTACTTC. Translated: CASSPPSGRAKNIQYF.